These 14 T cell receptor beta chains share one sample of origin, sequenced in a study of early T cells in non-severe SARS-CoV-2 infection. One entry per CDR3 protein, called by TCRdb with MiXCR from the 5' RACE reads. The repertoire holds approximately 69,000 distinct CDR3 sequences, roughly an eighth seen once, with 4.5% to 7% in the top ten. The sequenced sample was whole blood, obtained at baseline. These receptors all come from an adult who was a healthcare worker with PCR-confirmed SARS-CoV-2 infection or an uninfected control (not recorded which).

V is TRBV9 and J is TRBJ2-5; perhaps TRBD1 as D (6 bases). CDR1 is SGDLS, CDR2 YYNGEE, per germline. This CDR3 contains 16 residues. Trimming shortened V by 1 base and J by 5 bases, and 18 bases separated the two germline ends. DNA for the CDR3: TGTGCCAGCAGCGTATCCGGCCAGGGGCCGTCGGAGACCCAGTACTTC. Amino acid sequence: CASSVSGQGPSETQYF.

This clonotype was recorded at least ten times. This chain links TRBV5-5 with TRBJ1-5; 11 bases are shared with TRBD1. Losses at the gene ends were 3 bases for V and 2 bases for J; bases not matched to a gene: 13. The germline V gene encodes CDR1 SGHKS and CDR2 YYEKEE (reference sequence). This CDR3 is 19 amino acids long. The CDR3 sequence: CASSSAPGQGALGNQPQHF. CDR3 bases: TGTGCCAGCAGCTCGGCCCCCGGACAGGGGGCGCTGGGCAATCAGCCCCAGCATTTT.

The genes are TRBV7-2 and TRBJ2-7; D might be TRBD1 or TRBD2, each matching 5 bases. Trimming took 4 bases from V and 3 from J, leaving 10 bases between them. This CDR3 region has 13 residues. Germline V gene sequence: CDR1 SGHTA, CDR2 FQGNSA. The CDR3 DNA reads as TGTGCCAGCAGCTCGGGACCGGGCTACGAGCAGTACTTC. Translation: CASSSGPGYEQYF.

This clonotype was detected only a few times. The gene calls are TRBV12-3 or TRBV12-4 and TRBJ1-1, with D maybe TRBD1 (6 bases). The CDR3 consists of 13 residues. Trimming took 1 base from V and 7 from J, leaving 10 bases between them. The CDR3 DNA follows: TGTGCCAGCAGTTTAGTGGGGGGCATTGAAGCTTTCTTT. This codes for CASSLVGGIEAFF.

This clonotype was detected a few times. The rearrangement links TRBV5-1 to TRBJ2-2, with D possibly matching TRBD1 (5 bases). Germline-derived CDR1 and CDR2 are SGHRS and YFSETQ. The length of the CDR3 is 14 residues. Deletions cut 1 base from V and 4 bases from J, with 8 bases between. This CDR3 reads CASSLNRGTGELFF. CDR3 sequence (DNA): TGCGCCAGCAGCTTGAATAGGGGCACCGGGGAGCTGTTTTTT.

The chain carries TRBV2 and TRBJ2-3, with D maybe TRBD2 (7 bases). Germline loops: CDR1 SNHLY, CDR2 FYNNEI. Trimming cost V 8 bases and J 4 bases, with 16 bases left between them. The CDR3 extends over 14 amino acids. CDR3 DNA sequence: TGTGCCAGCTTATTGGGGGGGCGATCAGATACGCAGTATTTT. Its translation: CASLLGGRSDTQYF.

The chain is built from TRBV11-2 and TRBJ1-6; 7 nucleotides align to TRBD1. This CDR3 is 15 amino acids long. CDR1 is SGHAT, CDR2 FQNNGV, per germline. J gave up 6 bases and V 4 bases, and 6 bases lay outside the gene matches. The DNA of the CDR3 is TGTGCCAGCAGCTCCACCGGGACAGCTAATTCACCCCTCCACTTT. The encoded protein is CASSSTGTANSPLHF.

This clonotype was picked up a small number of times. The chain couples TRBV7-8 to TRBJ2-7; D possibly uses TRBD1 or TRBD2 (6 bases each). Germline V CDR1 and CDR2: SGHVS, FQNEAQ. The CDR3 length is 14 residues. V was shortened by 4 bases and J by 3 bases, with 13 bases between the two germline ends. The DNA of the CDR3 is TGTGCCAGCAGCTGGTCCCGGGGGCACTACGAGCAGTACTTC. It is translated as CASSWSRGHYEQYF.

This clonotype has only one observation. This rearrangement joins TRBV21-1 to TRBJ2-1. TRBV21-1 is marked as a pseudogene. CDR3 length: 9 amino acids. The CDR3 loop is CASSKDEFF. DNA for the CDR3: TGTGCCAGCAGCAAGGATGAGTTCTTC.

This clonotype was seen only a few times. This chain connects TRBV12-3 or TRBV12-4 to TRBJ2-3, with 10 bases lining up with TRBD1. CDR3 size: 17 residues. The V gene end was trimmed by 3 bases and the J gene end by 0 bases; junction bases not matched to a gene: 6. The CDR3 DNA reads as TGTGCCAGCAGTTTGTCAAGGGACAGGGGAAGCACAGATACGCAGTATTTT. Its protein product is CASSLSRDRGSTDTQYF.

The chain uses TRBV27 and TRBJ2-7; D is unclear. CDR1 and CDR2 (germline): MNHEY, SMNVEV (reference sequence). The CDR3 is made up of 12 amino acids. The V end lost 5 bases, the J end lost 3 bases, and 8 bases lay between the germline ends. CDR3 DNA sequence: TGTGCCAGCAGTCAAAACTTCTACGAGCAGTACTTC. Encoded protein: CASSQNFYEQYF.

This clonotype was found many times. The rearrangement uses TRBV18 and TRBJ2-3; no clear D gene. The V end was cut by 6 bases, the J end by 0 bases, with 13 bases between. Germline CDR1 reads KGHSH; CDR2 reads LQKENI. This CDR3 spans 15 amino acids. Written as DNA, the CDR3 is TGTGCCAGCTCGCCATCTGGTGGAAGCACAGATACGCAGTATTTT. This gives the protein CASSPSGGSTDTQYF.

This clonotype was recorded at least ten times. This chain connects TRBV13 to TRBJ1-2, with a tentative D call TRBD1 (5 bases). CDR1 and CDR2 from the germline V gene are PRHDT and FYEKMQ (reference sequence). CDR3 length: 12 residues. Trimming took 6 bases from V and 6 from J, leaving 11 bases between them. The CDR3 DNA sequence: TGTGCCAGCAGTCAAGACAGACATGGCTACACCTTC. It is translated as CASSQDRHGYTF.

The V and J genes are TRBV11-2 and TRBJ1-2, with unresolved D. The germline V and J ends were trimmed by 5 bases and 7 bases, with 11 bases remaining between them. Germline loops: CDR1 SGHAT, CDR2 FQNNGV. The CDR3 contains 12 residues. This CDR3 is CASSPRDGGYTF. In DNA form, the CDR3 reads TGTGCCAGCAGCCCGCGTGATGGTGGCTACACCTTC.